These 21 T cell receptor beta chains originate from one sample sequenced in a study of cytomegalovirus exposure and HLA in healthy donors (dated by TCRdb to about 2017). Library prep was done by the immunoSEQ multiplex PCR assay. For the multiplex PCR, a mixture combining 60 forward primers for TCR Vbeta segments and 13 reverse primers for TCR Jbeta segments was used. TCRdb limited this immuneACCESS table to in-frame rearrangements with V and J called. A share of clones is missing; checked studies link under half to unresolved V genes, and the rest is unexplained. The sample's records list about 64,000 clones. The ten largest account for 3.6% of the sample. The sequenced sample was PBMCs. Receptors originate from a woman under 30 in good health and CMV-seronegative.

The chain uses TRBV1 and TRBJ2-7; no DNA check was done on the table's D call, TRBD2. TRBV1 corresponds to a pseudogene. CDR3 length equals 19 residues. DNA for the CDR3: TGCACCAGCAGCCAAGGAGCGGGGGTAGCCTCGGTTAAGTCCTACGAGCAGTACTTC. It encodes CTSSQGAGVASVKSYEQYF.

The V gene is TRBV29-1, the J gene TRBJ1-2, with a weak D call TRBD1 (5 bases). Germline V gene data show CDR1 as SQVTM and CDR2 as ANQGSEA. Trimming took off 3 bases at V and 4 bases at J, with 15 bases between the two ends. This CDR3 contains 14 residues. The CDR3 DNA reads TGCAGCGTTGAGAAAGGCAGGGTTGGCTATGGCTACACCTTC. It codes for CSVEKGRVGYGYTF.

This sequence joins TRBV29-1 and TRBJ2-5, with D hard to call. This CDR3 has 13 residues. CDR1 is SQVTM and CDR2 is ANQGSEA in the germline V gene. Trimming removed 4 bases at V and 0 bases at J, with 9 bases between. The CDR3 nucleotides are TGCAGCGTTGCTTGGCAGTACCAAGAGACCCAGTACTTC. Its translation: CSVAWQYQETQYF.

The CDR3 DNA is TGTGCCAGCAGTGGTCGGGGGGCCTCCTACGAGCAGTACTTC. Protein product: CASSGRGASYEQYF. This chain links TRBV6-1 with TRBJ2-7, with a weak D call TRBD2 (7 bases). Between the trimmed V and J ends, which lost 4 bases and 0 bases, there was a span of 10 bases. The CDR3 covers 14 residues. Germline CDR1 is MNHNS and CDR2 is SASEGT.

This rearrangement joins TRBV5-1 to TRBJ1-2, with D perhaps matching TRBD1 (6 bases). This CDR3 contains 13 residues. CDR1 is SGHRS, CDR2 YFSETQ, per germline. The V gene lost 4 bases and the J gene lost 0 bases, with 7 bases spanning the gap. The CDR3 sequence: CASSRDTNYGYTF. The CDR3 nucleotides read TGCGCCAGCAGCAGGGACACTAACTATGGCTACACCTTC.

The chain recombines TRBV4-2 with TRBJ2-3; TRBD2 agrees at 8 bases. Trimming at V came to 0 bases and at J to 7 bases, leaving 9 bases not matched to a gene. The CDR3 is made up of 16 amino acids. Germline CDR1 LGHNA, CDR2 YNFKEQ. The CDR3 sequence is CASSQELRGGQYTQYF. The CDR3 DNA reads TGTGCCAGCAGCCAAGAATTACGGGGGGGCCAATATACGCAGTATTTT.

The chain employs TRBV28 and TRBJ2-7, with D tentatively TRBD2 (6 bases). CDR1 MDHEN and CDR2 SYDVKM come from the germline V gene. V dropped 7 bases and J dropped 2 bases, with 18 bases sitting between them. This CDR3 has 15 amino acids. The CDR3 sequence: CASTPWTGGTYEQYF. The CDR3 coding sequence is TGTGCCAGCACCCCATGGACGGGCGGGACCTACGAGCAGTACTTC.

CDR3 region: CASSEFRYNEQFF. The DNA for the CDR3 is TGCGCCAGCAGTGAGTTCAGGTACAATGAGCAGTTCTTC. This sequence joins TRBV10-1 and TRBJ2-1; D gene uncertain. Between the trimmed V and J ends, which lost 1 base and 4 bases, there was a span of 5 bases. Germline V gene lookup returns CDR1 WNHNN and CDR2 SYGVQD (reference sequence). The CDR3 sequence is 13 residues long.

V gene TRBV11-3 combines with J gene TRBJ2-3, with a tentative D call TRBD2 (5 bases). CDR1 is SGHNT and CDR2 is YENEEA in the germline V gene. There are 15 residues in the CDR3. Deletions cut 5 bases from V and 0 bases from J, with 12 bases between. The CDR3 nucleotides read TGTGCCAGCAGCCCCCCCCGGGGTAGCACAGATACGCAGTATTTT. It translates to CASSPPRGSTDTQYF.

The rearrangement uses TRBV5-1 and TRBJ1-5; D remains unclear. Germline CDR1 reads SGHRS; CDR2 reads YFSETQ. The CDR3 has 11 residues. V gave up 1 base and J gave up 8 bases, with 4 bases separating them. The CDR3 here is CASSLIKPQHF. Written as DNA, the CDR3 is TGCGCCAGCAGCTTGATAAAGCCCCAGCATTTT.

The chain recombines TRBV5-6 with TRBJ2-7; D may be TRBD1 (6 bases). The germline CDR1 and CDR2 sequences are SGHDT and YYEEEE. V gave up 3 bases and J gave up 5 bases, with 15 bases separating them. The CDR3 has 14 residues. CDR3 bases: TGTGCCAGCAGCTCCGCAGGGGCTATCCACGAGCAGTACTTC. Translated: CASSSAGAIHEQYF.

CDR3 nucleotide sequence: TGTGCCAGTAGTATAGTAACAGGGGGACGTGGTGAAGCTTTCTTT. Its translation: CASSIVTGGRGEAFF. The rearrangement links TRBV19 to TRBJ1-1, with TRBD1 identical over 8 bases. After removal of 1 base from V and 7 bases from J, the junction contained 8 bases not matched to a gene. Germline CDR1 LNHDA, CDR2 SQIVND (reference sequence). This CDR3 is 15 amino acids long.

The rearrangement uses TRBV18 and TRBJ1-4; TRBD1 is a possible D gene (6 bases). Germline V CDR1 and CDR2: KGHSH, LQKENI. The CDR3 totals 16 residues. Between the trimmed V and J ends, which lost 4 bases and 0 bases, there was a span of 12 bases. CDR3 coding DNA: TGTGCCAGCTCACGGGCAGGACAGACAACTAATGAAAAACTGTTTTTT. It specifies CASSRAGQTTNEKLFF.

The chain combines TRBV7-3 with TRBJ1-1; no clear D gene. Per germline, CDR1 SGHTA and CDR2 FQGTGA. V was cut by 4 bases and J by 8 bases, with 14 bases left in between. This CDR3 spans 13 amino acids. The CDR3 region is CASSSPGSREAFF. CDR3 nucleotides: TGTGCCAGCAGCTCCCCGGGTTCGAGGGAAGCTTTCTTT.

The CDR3 sequence is CAITRGDDTQYF. In DNA form, the CDR3 reads TGTGCCATCACGCGGGGGGACGATACGCAGTATTTT. V usage is TRBV10-3 and J usage is TRBJ2-3; 8 bases fit TRBD2. CDR3 size: 12 residues. V lost 7 bases, J lost 6 bases, and 3 bases stayed unmatched. Germline V gene data show CDR1 as ENHRY and CDR2 as SYGVKD.

The chain combines TRBV4-1 with TRBJ2-1; D remains unclear. The CDR3 consists of 12 residues. V was clipped by 1 base and J by 10 bases, with 8 bases between them. Germline V gene sequence: CDR1 MGHRA, CDR2 YSYEKL. The CDR3 is CASSQGDGEQFF. The DNA of the CDR3 is TGCGCCAGCAGCCAAGGTGACGGGGAGCAGTTCTTC.

The J gene is TRBJ2-7, the V gene TRBV5-4, with 7 bases lining up with TRBD2. The CDR3 is made up of 15 amino acids. V lost 2 bases, J lost 2 bases, and 7 bases stayed unmatched. The germline V gene has CDR1 SGHNT and CDR2 YYREEE (reference sequence). Here the CDR3 DNA reads TGTGCCAGCAGCTTCTTGTCTAGCGGTACCTACGAGCAGTACTTC. It codes for CASSFLSSGTYEQYF.

This chain uses TRBV23-1 with TRBJ1-5, with D hard to call. TRBV23-1 is given ORF status, its function remaining uncertain. The CDR3 sequence is 15 residues long. V gave up 1 base and J gave up 7 bases, with 14 bases separating them. The CDR3 coding sequence is TGCGCCAGCAGTCAATTGATGTGTAGTCGGCAGCCCCAGCATTTT. Amino acid sequence: CASSQLMCSRQPQHF.

The J gene is TRBJ1-2, the V gene TRBV6-1; no reliable D call. The germline V and J ends were trimmed by 8 bases and 7 bases, with 17 bases remaining between them. Germline V lookup: CDR1 MNHNS, CDR2 SASEGT. The CDR3 runs 13 residues. CDR3 nucleotides: TGTGCCAGCGGGCCGCACCCGGGAGGTGGCTACACCTTC. This codes for CASGPHPGGGYTF.

This chain joins TRBV27 and TRBJ1-2, with TRBD1 identical over 7 bases. The CDR3 loop spans 16 amino acids. From germline, CDR1 is MNHEY and CDR2 SMNVEV (reference sequence). With V trimmed by 5 bases and J by 4 bases, 13 bases remained unmatched. The CDR3 sequence is CASSPGLQGTLYGYTF. CDR3 nucleotides: TGTGCCAGCAGTCCAGGATTACAGGGGACCCTCTATGGCTACACCTTC.

The chain joins TRBV20-1 to TRBJ2-1; weak D call: TRBD1 (6 bases). Trimming cost V 6 bases and J 10 bases, with 13 bases left between them. CDR3 length: 11 amino acids. From germline, CDR1 is DFQATT and CDR2 SNEGSKA (reference sequence). This CDR3 is CSAPQGGEQFF. CDR3 coding DNA: TGCAGTGCGCCACAAGGGGGAGAGCAGTTCTTC.